This T cell receptor beta chain was sequenced for a study of T cells expressing NK-cell markers. Study-wide findings and caveats: The contribution of dominant NKG2C+ clonotypes to CD8+ T cells in roughly six donors was about 1.0-7.0%.

One entry per CDR3 protein, without DNA, is what TCRdb gives after re-calling the 5' RACE reads. The sample has some 600,000 distinct CDR3 sequences. The CDR3 runs to 14 residues. CDR1 and CDR2 from the germline V gene are SGHTA and FQGNSA. On this clonotype: Its antigen is unknown.

The chain has TRBV7-2 and TRBJ2-7; the D gene TCRdb calls, TRBD1, cannot be checked with no DNA. What was sequenced was blood T cells: a sorted CD56 or NKG2C T cell subset, CD4+ or CD8+ T cells, or bulk PBMC T cells (not recorded which). This TCR was recovered from a man younger than 35 in good health. The CDR3 sequence: CASSPVVGGGEQYF.